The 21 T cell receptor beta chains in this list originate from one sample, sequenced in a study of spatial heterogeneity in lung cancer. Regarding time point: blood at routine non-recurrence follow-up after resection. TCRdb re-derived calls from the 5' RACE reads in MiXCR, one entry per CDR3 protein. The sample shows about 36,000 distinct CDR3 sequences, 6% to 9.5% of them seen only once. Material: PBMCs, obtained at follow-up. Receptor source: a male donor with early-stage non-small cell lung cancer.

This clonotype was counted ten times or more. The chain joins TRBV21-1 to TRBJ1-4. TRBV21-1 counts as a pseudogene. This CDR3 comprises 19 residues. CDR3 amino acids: CASSKACDVTGATNEKLFF. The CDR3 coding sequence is TGTGCCAGCAGCAAAGCATGCGACGTCACAGGTGCAACTAATGAAAAACTGTTTTTT.

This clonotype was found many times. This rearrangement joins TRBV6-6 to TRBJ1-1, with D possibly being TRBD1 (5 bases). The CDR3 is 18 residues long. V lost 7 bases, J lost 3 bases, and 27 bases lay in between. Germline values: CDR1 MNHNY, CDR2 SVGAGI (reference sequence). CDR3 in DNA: TGTGCCAGCATCTCCCCAGGAGGGGCGTTTGGATGGGACACTGAAGCTTTCTTT. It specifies CASISPGGAFGWDTEAFF.

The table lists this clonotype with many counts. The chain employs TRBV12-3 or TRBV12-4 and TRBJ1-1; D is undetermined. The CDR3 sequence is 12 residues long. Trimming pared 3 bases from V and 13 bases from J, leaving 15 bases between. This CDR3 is CASSFGPREGFF. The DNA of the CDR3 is TGTGCCAGCAGTTTCGGTCCCCGTGAGGGTTTCTTT.

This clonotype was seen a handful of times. The CDR3 here is CASTAGHSNQPQHF. The CDR3 DNA reads as TGTGCCAGCACAGCGGGACACTCCAATCAGCCCCAGCATTTT. The chain employs TRBV6-1 and TRBJ1-5; possible D gene TRBD1, 6 bases. The germline gives CDR1 MNHNS, CDR2 SASEGT. With 7 bases removed from V and 3 bases from J, the gap between germline ends came to 13 bases. The CDR3 contains 14 residues.

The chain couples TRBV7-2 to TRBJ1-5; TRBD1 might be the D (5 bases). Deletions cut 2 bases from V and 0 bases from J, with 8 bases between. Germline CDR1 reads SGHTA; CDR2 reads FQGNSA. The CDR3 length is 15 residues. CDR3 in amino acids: CASSLQGTSNQPQHF. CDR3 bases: TGTGCCAGCAGCTTACAGGGCACTAGCAATCAGCCCCAGCATTTT.

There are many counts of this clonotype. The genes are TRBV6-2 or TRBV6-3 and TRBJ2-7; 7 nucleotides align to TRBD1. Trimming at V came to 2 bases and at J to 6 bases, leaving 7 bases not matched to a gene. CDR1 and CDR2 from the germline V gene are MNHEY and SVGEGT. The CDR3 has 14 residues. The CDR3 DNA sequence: TGTGCCAGCAGTTACCTGGGACAGACTGGCGAGCAGTACTTC. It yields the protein CASSYLGQTGEQYF.

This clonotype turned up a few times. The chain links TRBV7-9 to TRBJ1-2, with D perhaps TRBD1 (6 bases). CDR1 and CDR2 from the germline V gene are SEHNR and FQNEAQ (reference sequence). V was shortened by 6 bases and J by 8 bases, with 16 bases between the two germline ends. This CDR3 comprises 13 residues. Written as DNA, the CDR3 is TGTGCCAGCAGTCAAGGGGGGGCAGAAGGCTACACCTTC. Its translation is CASSQGGAEGYTF.

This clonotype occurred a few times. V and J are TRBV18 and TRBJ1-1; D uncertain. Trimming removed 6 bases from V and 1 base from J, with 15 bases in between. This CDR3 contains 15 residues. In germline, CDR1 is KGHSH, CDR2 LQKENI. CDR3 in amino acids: CASSISTRENTEAFF. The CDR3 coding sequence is TGTGCCAGCTCCATAAGCACGAGGGAGAACACTGAAGCTTTCTTT.

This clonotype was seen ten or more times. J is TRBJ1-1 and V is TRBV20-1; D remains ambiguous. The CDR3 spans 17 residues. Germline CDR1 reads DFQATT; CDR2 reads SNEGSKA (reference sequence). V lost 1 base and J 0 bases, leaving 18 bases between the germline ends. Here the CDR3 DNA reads TGCAGTGCTAGAGTGACGGAGGGTATATATATGAACACTGAAGCTTTCTTT. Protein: CSARVTEGIYMNTEAFF.

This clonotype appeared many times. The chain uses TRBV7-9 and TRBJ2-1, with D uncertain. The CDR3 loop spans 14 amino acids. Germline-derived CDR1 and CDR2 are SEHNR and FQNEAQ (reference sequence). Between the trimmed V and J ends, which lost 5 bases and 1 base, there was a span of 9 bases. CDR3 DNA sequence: TGTGCCAGCAGCCGGACGGATTCCTACAATGAGCAGTTCTTC. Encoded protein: CASSRTDSYNEQFF.

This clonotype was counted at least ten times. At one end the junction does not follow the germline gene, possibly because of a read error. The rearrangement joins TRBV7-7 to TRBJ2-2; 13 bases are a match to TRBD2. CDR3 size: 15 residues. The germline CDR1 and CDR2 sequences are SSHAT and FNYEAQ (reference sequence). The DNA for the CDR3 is TGTGCTAGCAGCTTTGGGACTAGCGGGGACGGGGAGCTGTTTTTT. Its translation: CASSFGTSGDGELFF.

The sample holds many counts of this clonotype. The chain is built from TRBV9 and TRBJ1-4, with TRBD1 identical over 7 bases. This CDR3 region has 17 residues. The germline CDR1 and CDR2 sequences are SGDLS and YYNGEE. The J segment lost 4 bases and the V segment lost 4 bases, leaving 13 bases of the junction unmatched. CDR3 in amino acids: CASSPPEGDSNNEKLFF. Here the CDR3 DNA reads TGTGCCAGCAGCCCTCCAGAGGGGGACAGTAATAATGAAAAACTGTTTTTT.

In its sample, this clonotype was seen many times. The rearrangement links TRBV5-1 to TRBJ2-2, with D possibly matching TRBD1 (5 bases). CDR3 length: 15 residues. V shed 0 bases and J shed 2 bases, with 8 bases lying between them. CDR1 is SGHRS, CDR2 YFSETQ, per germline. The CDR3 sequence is CASSLGQSNTGELFF. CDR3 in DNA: TGCGCCAGCAGCTTGGGACAGTCTAACACCGGGGAGCTGTTTTTT.

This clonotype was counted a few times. Here the CDR3 reads CASSESGVRGQETQYF. In nucleotides, the CDR3 is TGCGCCAGCAGTGAGTCTGGGGTACGGGGCCAAGAGACCCAGTACTTC. The chain carries TRBV10-1 and TRBJ2-5; perhaps TRBD2 as D (5 bases). The CDR3 length is 16 residues. The V gene lost 0 bases and the J gene lost 1 base, with 12 bases spanning the gap. Per germline, CDR1 WNHNN and CDR2 SYGVQD (reference sequence).

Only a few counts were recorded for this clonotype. CDR3 protein: CASSIVGFGMNTGELFF. Here the CDR3 DNA reads TGTGCCAGTAGTATAGTGGGGTTTGGAATGAACACCGGGGAGCTGTTTTTT. This chain uses TRBV19 with TRBJ2-2; no clear D gene. This CDR3 contains 17 residues. The ends were cut back, 1 base at V and 1 base at J, with 13 bases in the middle. CDR1 is LNHDA, CDR2 SQIVND, per germline (reference sequence).

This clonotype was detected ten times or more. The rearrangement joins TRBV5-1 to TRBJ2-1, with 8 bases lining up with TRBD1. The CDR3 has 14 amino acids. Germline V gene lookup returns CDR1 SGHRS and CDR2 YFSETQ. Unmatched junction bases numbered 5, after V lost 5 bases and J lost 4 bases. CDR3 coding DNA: TGCGCCAGCAGGCCCGGGACAGGATACAATGAGCAGTTCTTC. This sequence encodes CASRPGTGYNEQFF. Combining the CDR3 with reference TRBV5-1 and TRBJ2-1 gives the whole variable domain KAGVTQTPRYLIKTRGQQVTLSCSPISGHRSVSWYQQTPGQGLQFLFEYFSETQRNKGNFPGRFSGRQFSNSRSEMNVSTLELGDSALYLCASRPGTGYNEQFFGPGTRLTVL.

In DNA form, the CDR3 reads TGTGCCAGCAGCTTGGGTAGCGGGGACGACTACGAGCAGTACTTC. This codes for CASSLGSGDDYEQYF. The V gene is TRBV11-3, the J gene TRBJ2-7, with 8 bases identical to TRBD2. Looked up from germline, CDR1 is SGHNT and CDR2 is YENEEA. With 3 bases clipped from V and 3 bases from J, the junction kept 7 bases outside the gene matches. The CDR3 runs to 15 residues.

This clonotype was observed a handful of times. In DNA form, the CDR3 reads TGCGCCAGCTGCCTCCGGGACAGGGGGCTCGGCAATCAGCCCCAGCATTTT. Encoded protein: CASCLRDRGLGNQPQHF. The rearrangement uses TRBV23-1 and TRBJ1-5; 12 positions agree with TRBD1. TRBV23-1 is flagged as an ORF with uncertain function. The CDR3 sequence is 17 residues long. V lost 8 bases to trimming and J lost 2 bases; unmatched junction nucleotides: 10.

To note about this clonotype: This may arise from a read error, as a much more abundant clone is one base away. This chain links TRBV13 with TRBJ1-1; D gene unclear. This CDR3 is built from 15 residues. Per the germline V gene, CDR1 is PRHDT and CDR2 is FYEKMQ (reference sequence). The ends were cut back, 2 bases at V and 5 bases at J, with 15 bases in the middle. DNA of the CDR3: TGTGCCAGCAGCTTAAGGATGTCTGGGAGGACTGAAGCTTTCTTT. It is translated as CASSLRMSGRTEAFF.

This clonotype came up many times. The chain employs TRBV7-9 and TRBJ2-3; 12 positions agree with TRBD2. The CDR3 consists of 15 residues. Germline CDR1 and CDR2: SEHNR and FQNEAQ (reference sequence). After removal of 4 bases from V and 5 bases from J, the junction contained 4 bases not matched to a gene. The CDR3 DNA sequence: TGTGCCAGCAGCTCTAGCGGGGGGGCTAAAGATACGCAGTATTTT. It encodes CASSSSGGAKDTQYF.

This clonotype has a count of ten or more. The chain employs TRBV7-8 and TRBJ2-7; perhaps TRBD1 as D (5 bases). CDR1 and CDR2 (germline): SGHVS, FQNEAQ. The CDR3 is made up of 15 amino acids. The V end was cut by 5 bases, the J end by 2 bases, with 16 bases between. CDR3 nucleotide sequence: TGTGCCAGCAGCCCCGGGCCAGGGCACCCCTACGAGCAGTACTTC. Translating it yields CASSPGPGHPYEQYF.